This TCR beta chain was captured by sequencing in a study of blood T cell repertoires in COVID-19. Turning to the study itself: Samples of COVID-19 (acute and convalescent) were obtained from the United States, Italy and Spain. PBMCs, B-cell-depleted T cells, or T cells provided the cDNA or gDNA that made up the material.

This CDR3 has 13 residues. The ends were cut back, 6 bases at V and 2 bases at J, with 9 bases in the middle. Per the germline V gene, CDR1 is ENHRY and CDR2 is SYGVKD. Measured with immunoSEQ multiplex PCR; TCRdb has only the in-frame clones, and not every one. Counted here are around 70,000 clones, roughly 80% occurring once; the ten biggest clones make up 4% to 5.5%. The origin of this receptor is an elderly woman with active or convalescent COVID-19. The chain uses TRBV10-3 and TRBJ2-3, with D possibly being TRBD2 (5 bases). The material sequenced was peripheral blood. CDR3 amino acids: CAIRTGNTDTQYF. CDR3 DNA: TGTGCCATCAGGACGGGAAACACAGATACGCAGTATTTT.